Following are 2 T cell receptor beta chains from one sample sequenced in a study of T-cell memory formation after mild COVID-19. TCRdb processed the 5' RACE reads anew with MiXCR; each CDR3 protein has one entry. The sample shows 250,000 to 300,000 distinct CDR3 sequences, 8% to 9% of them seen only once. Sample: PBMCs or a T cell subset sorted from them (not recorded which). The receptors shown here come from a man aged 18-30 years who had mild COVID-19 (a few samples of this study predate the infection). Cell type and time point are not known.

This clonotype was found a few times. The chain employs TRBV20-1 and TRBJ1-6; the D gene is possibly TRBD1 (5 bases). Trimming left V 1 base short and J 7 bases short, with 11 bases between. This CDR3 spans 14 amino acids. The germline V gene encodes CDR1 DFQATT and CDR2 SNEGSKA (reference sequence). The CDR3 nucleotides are TGCAGTGCTAGAGCCGGGACTCAAAATTCACCCCTCCACTTT. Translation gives CSARAGTQNSPLHF.

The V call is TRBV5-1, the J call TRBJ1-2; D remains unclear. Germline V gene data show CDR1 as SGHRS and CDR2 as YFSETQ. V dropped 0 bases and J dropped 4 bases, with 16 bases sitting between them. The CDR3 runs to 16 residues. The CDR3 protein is CASSLAGVQTVYGYTF. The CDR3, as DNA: TGCGCCAGCAGCTTGGCAGGCGTACAAACCGTCTATGGCTACACCTTC.